The following is a TCR beta chain sequence with its context. The sample carries other DNA sequences with the same CDR3. This entry is derived from a study of cytomegalovirus exposure and HLA in healthy donors. This PCR relied on a set of 60 Vbeta primers and 13 Jbeta primers. Clones were sequenced by immunoSEQ multiplex PCR, and TCRdb holds only the in-frame ones, with some missing. The sample contains more than 150,000 clones, more than 75% of which appear only once. V was trimmed by 1 base and J by 7 bases, leaving 8 bases between them. This CDR3 region has 14 residues. Germline CDR1 and CDR2: SGHTA and FQGNSA.

The sample was PBMCs. The chain uses TRBV7-2 and TRBJ1-6, with D possibly being TRBD1 (6 bases). This clonotype originated in a woman aged 30 to 39 in good health and CMV-seropositive. DNA of the CDR3: TGTGCCAGCAGCTTAGACAGGGTAAATTCACCCCTCCACTTT. It specifies CASSLDRVNSPLHF.